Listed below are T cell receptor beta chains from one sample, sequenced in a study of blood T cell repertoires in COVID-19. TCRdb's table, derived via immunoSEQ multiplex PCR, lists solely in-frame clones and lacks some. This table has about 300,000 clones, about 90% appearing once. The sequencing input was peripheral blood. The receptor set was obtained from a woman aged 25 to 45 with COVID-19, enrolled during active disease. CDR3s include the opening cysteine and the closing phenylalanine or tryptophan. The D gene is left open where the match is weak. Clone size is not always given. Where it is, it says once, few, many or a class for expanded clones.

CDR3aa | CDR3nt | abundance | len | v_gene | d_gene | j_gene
CATSRDKGDPLHF | TGTGCCACCAGCAGAGATAAGGGGGATCCCCTCCACTTT | - | 13 | TRBV15 | - | TRBJ1-6
CASSLTGFGYGYTF | TGCGCCAGCAGCCTAACAGGTTTCGGCTATGGCTACACCTTC | - | 14 | TRBV5-1 | - | TRBJ1-2
CASSSRTGKNTEAFF | TGCGCCAGCAGCTCCAGGACAGGGAAGAACACTGAAGCTTTCTTT | few | 15 | TRBV5-1 | TRBD1 | TRBJ1-1
CASSLGLAGGYSMENEQFF | TGCGCCAGCAGCTTGGGGCTAGCGGGGGGTTACTCTATGGAAAATGAGCAGTTCTTC | - | 19 | TRBV5-1 | TRBD2 | TRBJ2-1
CASSQGLAGPHEQYF | TGTGCCAGCAGCCAAGGTTTGGCGGGCCCCCACGAGCAGTACTTC | - | 15 | TRBV4-2 | - | TRBJ2-7
CASSLAGGLDTQYF | TGTGCCAGCAGCTTAGCGGGGGGGTTGGATACGCAGTATTTT | - | 14 | TRBV5-6 | TRBD2 | TRBJ2-3
CASSLGHSYEQYF | TGTGCCAGCAGCTTAGGACACAGCTACGAGCAGTACTTC | - | 13 | TRBV7-2 | - | TRBJ2-7
CASSLTTGTIYF | TGTGCCAGCAGCCTAACCACCGGCACCATATATTTT | few | 12 | TRBV7-3 | - | TRBJ1-3
CASSSDSLFSGNTIYF | TGTGCCAGTAGTAGTGACAGCCTCTTCTCTGGAAACACCATATATTTT | - | 16 | TRBV19 | - | TRBJ1-3
CASSLGQGSYNEQFF | TGTGCCAGCAGTTTAGGTCAGGGGTCCTACAATGAGCAGTTCTTC | - | 15 | TRBV27 | - | TRBJ2-1
CASSLGTGSEAFF | TGTGCCAGCAGCTTGGGGACAGGATCAGAAGCTTTCTTT | - | 13 | TRBV5-5 | TRBD1 | TRBJ1-1
CASSPIRQGRTSNYGYTF | TGTGCCAGCAGTCCAATAAGACAGGGGCGAACCTCTAACTATGGCTACACCTTC | - | 18 | TRBV6-6 | TRBD1 | TRBJ1-2
CASSSRQGGGYTF | TGTGCCAGCAGCTCCCGACAGGGGGGCGGCTACACCTTC | - | 13 | TRBV7-9 | TRBD1 | TRBJ1-2
CATSDSPRDYGYTF | TGTGCCACCAGTGACTCGCCCAGGGACTATGGCTACACCTTC | - | 14 | TRBV24-1 | - | TRBJ1-2
CATWGGRGYTF | TGTGCCACCTGGGGGGGGCGAGGCTACACCTTC | - | 11 | TRBV6-5 | - | TRBJ1-2
CASNPAPADTGELFF | TGTGCCAGCAATCCCGCTCCGGCGGACACCGGGGAGCTGTTTTTT | - | 15 | TRBV28 | - | TRBJ2-2
CASREYREGANYGYTF | TGTGCCAGCAGAGAATACAGGGAAGGCGCTAACTATGGCTACACCTTC | - | 16 | TRBV27 | - | TRBJ1-2
CSAAGTFYGYTF | TGCAGCGCGGCAGGAACGTTCTATGGCTACACCTTC | - | 12 | TRBV29-1 | - | TRBJ1-2
CASSGGGAYEQFF | TGTGCCAGCAGTGGAGGCGGAGCTTATGAGCAGTTCTTC | - | 13 | TRBV2 | - | TRBJ2-1
CASSPLRTSGATDTQYF | TGTGCCAGCAGCCCTCTCCGGACTAGCGGGGCCACAGATACGCAGTATTTT | - | 17 | TRBV7-9 | TRBD2 | TRBJ2-3
CASSLVDSYNSPLHF | TGCGCCAGCAGCTTGGTAGACTCCTATAATTCACCCCTCCACTTT | - | 15 | TRBV5-1 | - | TRBJ1-6
CASSAGNPWNSPLHF | TGTGCCAGCAGTGCAGGGAACCCCTGGAATTCACCCCTCCACTTT | few | 15 | TRBV25-1 | - | TRBJ1-6
CATSRGQNEQFF | TGTGCCACCAGCAGGGGACAGAATGAGCAGTTCTTC | - | 12 | TRBV15 | TRBD1 | TRBJ2-1
CASSPITGISGETQYF | TGTGCCAGCAGCCCAATCACAGGGATATCAGGAGAGACCCAGTACTTC | many | 16 | TRBV11-3 | - | TRBJ2-5